This T cell receptor beta chain appears in the sequencing data of a study of T cells in Graves' hyperthyroidism and ophthalmopathy. Overall study context: Once the initial diagnosis was made, peripheral blood was obtained before any treatment. Whole-study results and caveats: Patients with ophthalmopathy were separated from those with stable hyperthyroidism by a 13 V-J model. Expanded thyroid clonotypes (above 0.001) were mostly also found in blood.

This clonotype was detected many times. No antigen is known for it. Amplification of TCR beta CDR3 regions used RNA as the template. RT-PCR in the first round (using the HTBI primer set) targeted the TCR CDR3. TCRdb passed the multiplex PCR reads through MiXCR, listing each CDR3 protein once. The sample records hundreds of thousands of distinct CDR3 sequences, 35% to 40% being singletons. Any patient presenting with uncontrolled infection, other autoimmune disease, pregnancy or lactation was left out. The clonotype was recovered from a man aged 18 to 29 with Graves' hyperthyroidism. The sequenced material came from blood.

The chain's CDR3 is CASSVQGGKDQPQHF. The DNA for the CDR3 is TGTGCCAGCAGTGTGCAGGGAGGGAAGGATCAGCCCCAGCATTTT. The V and J genes are TRBV2 and TRBJ1-5; maybe TRBD1 (5 bases). Trimming cost V 4 bases and J 5 bases, with 15 bases left between them. Germline loops: CDR1 SNHLY, CDR2 FYNNEI. The CDR3 is 15 residues long.